This TCR beta chain was profiled in a study of response to subunit inactivated influenza vaccine. TCRdb recomputed calls from the RT-PCR reads with MiXCR, one row per CDR3 protein. The profile covers around 540,000 distinct CDR3 sequences, with about 12% appearing a single time and roughly 10% taken by the ten largest. The material sequenced was PBMCs from blood, taken on the day of vaccination. The clonotype was recovered from a man aged 45-65 years who received an inactivated influenza vaccine.

CDR3 residues: CASSYQGFLNSPLHF. The CDR3 DNA reads TGTGCCAGCAGTTATCAAGGGTTTCTCAATTCACCCCTCCACTTT. The rearrangement links TRBV6-5 to TRBJ1-6; D uncertain. V dropped 3 bases and J dropped 7 bases, with 13 bases sitting between them. Germline V gene sequence: CDR1 MNHEY, CDR2 SVGAGI. CDR3 length equals 15 residues.